This TCR beta chain was identified during a study of shared clonotypes between healthy human individuals. An approximately 220 ng quantity of DNA, tens of thousands of T cell genomes, went into the sorted-subset replicate PCRs. Here immunoSEQ multiplex PCR was the method, and the copy in TCRdb shows in-frame clones only, minus some. The table has fewer than 3 million clones, 80% to 95% seen once. A note on this clone: Its specificity is not known.

The CDR3 is 15 amino acids. Germline V lookup: CDR1 LNHDA, CDR2 SQIVND (reference sequence). V dropped 4 bases and J dropped 3; count of bases not matched to a gene: 9. Study conclusions and caveats: Only blood underwent sampling, and tissue repertoires likely differ.

Sequenced sample: naive CD4+ T cells from PBMCs. Subset denoted: CD45RA+ positively selected. This TCR was sampled from a young man in good health. Some clones in this sample may be carry-over from other donors' samples. The chain links TRBV19 to TRBJ2-7, with 7 positions matching TRBD2. The CDR3 is CASSTQRDANYEQYF. The DNA of the CDR3 is TGTGCCAGTAGTACCCAGCGGGACGCAAACTACGAGCAGTACTTC.